This T cell receptor beta chain was observed in a study of T cells after posttransplantation cyclophosphamide (dated by TCRdb to about 2016). With respect to the entire study: T cell repertoire reconstitution was tracked by TRB sequencing after myeloablative bone marrow transplantation in which posttransplantation cyclophosphamide was used as GVHD prophylaxis. Antigen receptor sequencing was done on samples from 35 PTCy-treated patients and from over 15 related bone marrow donors of those patients. Blood from all 30 or so PTCy patients who had 1-year posttransplant specimens underwent TRB sequencing. Up to 3 additional blood samples from 2 to 5.2 years after transplant were also TRB-sequenced in 3 patients, as was pretransplant blood from several patients. TRA and TRB clonality were tightly correlated in ten or so samples, so subsequent TCR analyses focused on TRB only. Public TRB sequences were queried against a database of over 3,500 sequences associated with responses to pathogens, tumor antigens, self-antigens and alloantigens. What the authors observed across the whole study: Donor-recipient similarity was low at 1-2 months but rose over the first year, and later blood repertoires were often dominated by donor CD8+ memory clones. Across the approximately 42 patients, TRB clonality was highly associated with recipient CMV seropositivity and CMV reactivation, and diversity with PTCy was similar to that in the CNI/methotrexate controls. The TRB repertoires of T cells infiltrating skin or GI tract showed only limited overlap with the TRB repertoires of T cells in blood.

Trimming takes 7 bases from V and 4 bases from J, and the germline ends sit 14 bases apart. Reading from cysteine to phenylalanine, the CDR3 counts 15 amino acids. The entry retains the CDR3 DNA only, 45 bases that are in frame from base 1. Per the germline V gene, SGHTA is the CDR1 and FQGNSA is the CDR2. Genomic DNA was the input for TRB sequencing, which was run either with the immunoSEQ assay at survey resolution or with the hsTCRB kit. The study's own analysis went as follows. Initial read processing used immunoSEQ software, and repertoire analyses used the LymphoSeq R package. For each TRB dataset, clonality was calculated as 1 minus normalized Shannon entropy, and the Gini coefficient was computed as well. To infer phenotypes in unsorted samples, TRB sequences from sorted subsets of the recipient or donor were mapped onto the unsorted samples of the same recipient. Drawn from immuneACCESS, this table holds only the in-frame rearrangements with V and J called that TCRdb kept. Clones are partly lost; checked studies trace under half to an unresolved V gene and leave the rest unexplained. For V, J and clone size, that table is used; D and trimming come from the DNA. This sample has more than 50,000 clones in its table, and more than 70% of those were observed once. The biggest ten clones account for less than 3.5% of the sample.

PTCy-treated patients were drawn from a prospective multi-institutional clinical trial. Mononuclear cells from peripheral blood and bone marrow were separated by Ficoll-Hypaque density centrifugation and then cryopreserved. Regarding this clone: Its antigen is unknown. No base qualities exist here, and no much larger clone lies one base off it.

The sequence is built from TRBV7-2 and TRBJ2-6, with the D gene uncertain. Sequences were obtained from PBMCs. The TCR originated in a young man with a blood cancer, CMV-positive, and with a related stem cell donor. The CDR3 region has the sequence CASNPRFSGANVLTF. DNA sequence: TGTGCCAGCAACCCCAGGTTCTCAGGGGCCAACGTCCTGACTTTC.